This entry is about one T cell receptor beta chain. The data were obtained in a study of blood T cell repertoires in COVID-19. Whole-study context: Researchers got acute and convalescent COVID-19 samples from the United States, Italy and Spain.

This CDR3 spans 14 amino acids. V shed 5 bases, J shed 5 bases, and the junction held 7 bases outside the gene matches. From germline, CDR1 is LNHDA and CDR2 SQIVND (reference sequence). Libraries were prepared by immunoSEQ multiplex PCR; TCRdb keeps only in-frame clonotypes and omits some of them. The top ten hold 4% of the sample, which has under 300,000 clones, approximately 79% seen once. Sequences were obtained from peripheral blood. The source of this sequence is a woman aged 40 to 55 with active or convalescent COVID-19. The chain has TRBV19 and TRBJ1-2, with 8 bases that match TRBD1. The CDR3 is CASSPDRESYGYTF. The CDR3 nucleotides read TGTGCCAGTAGTCCGGACAGGGAGTCATATGGCTACACCTTC.